This T cell receptor (beta chain) was recorded in a study of CD8+ T cells in alopecia areata. Sequencing relied on a cDNA template that was reverse transcribed from extracted RNA. Method: immunoSEQ multiplex PCR; TCRdb's copy keeps in-frame clones and lacks some. The sample lists some 14,000 clones, 45% to 60% occurring once. V lost 1 base and J 7 bases, leaving 8 bases between the germline ends. Germline CDR1 and CDR2: SGHTA and FQGNSA. The CDR3 consists of 13 residues. It was from alopecia areata patients that lesional scalp punch biopsies and peripheral blood were collected. The sequencing used skin, collected at week 0. This sequence originates from a human donor with alopecia areata. The V and J genes are TRBV7-2 and TRBJ1-5; tentatively, D is TRBD1 (6 bases). The CDR3 is CASSLDREQPQHF. In DNA, the CDR3 is TGTGCCAGCAGCTTAGACAGGGAACAGCCCCAGCATTTT.